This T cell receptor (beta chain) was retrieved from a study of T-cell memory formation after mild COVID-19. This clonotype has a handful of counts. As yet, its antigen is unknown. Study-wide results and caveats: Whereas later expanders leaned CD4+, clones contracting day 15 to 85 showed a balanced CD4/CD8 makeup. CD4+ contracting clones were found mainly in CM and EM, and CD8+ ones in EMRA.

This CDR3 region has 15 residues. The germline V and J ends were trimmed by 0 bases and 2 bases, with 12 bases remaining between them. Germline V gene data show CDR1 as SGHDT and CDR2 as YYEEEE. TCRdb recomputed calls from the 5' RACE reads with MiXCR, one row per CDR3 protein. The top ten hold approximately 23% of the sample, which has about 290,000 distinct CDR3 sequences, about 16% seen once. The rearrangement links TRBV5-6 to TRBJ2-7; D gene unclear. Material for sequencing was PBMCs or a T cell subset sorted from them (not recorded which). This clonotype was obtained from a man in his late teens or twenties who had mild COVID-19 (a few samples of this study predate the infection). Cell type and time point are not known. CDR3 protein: CASSLAWKGPYEQYF. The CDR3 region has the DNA TGTGCCAGCAGCTTGGCCTGGAAGGGCCCCTACGAGCAGTACTTC.